This T cell receptor beta chain originates from a study of blood T cell repertoires in COVID-19. Study at large: The samples span acute and convalescent COVID-19 from the United States, Italy and Spain. T cells, B-cell-depleted T cells, or PBMCs supplied cDNA or gDNA.

Trimming removed 1 base from V and 8 bases from J, with 18 bases in between. Germline values: CDR1 LNHDA, CDR2 SQIVND (reference sequence). The CDR3 extends over 16 amino acids. Per the original data handling: How many nucleated cells were present was estimated from reference gene primer amplification. TCRdb's copy holds only in-frame clones and misses some; the assay was immunoSEQ multiplex PCR. That table supplies the V and J calls and clone size; D and trimming were determined from the DNA. The sample comprises some 140,000 clones, around 80% of which are singletons, and 3% to 4.5% rests with the top ten.

The TCR originated in a man aged 55 to 69 with acute or convalescent COVID-19. V usage is TRBV19 and J usage is TRBJ1-5; D is uncertain. The sequenced sample consisted of peripheral blood. CDR3 coding DNA: TGTGCCAGTAGTATAGGGAGCGGTCTAGCCCAGGAGCCCCAGCATTTT. Its translation is CASSIGSGLAQEPQHF.